The 8 T cell receptor beta chains below were found in one sample sequenced in a study of blood T cell repertoires in COVID-19. The repertoire was sequenced with immunoSEQ multiplex PCR; TCRdb's copy has only in-frame clones and lacks some. Here the sample spans tens of thousands of clones, roughly 85% being singletons. Sequencing was carried out using peripheral blood. Receptors were obtained from a human donor in a cohort sampled during active COVID-19.

The V and J genes are TRBV7-9 and TRBJ1-2; 10 bases map to TRBD1. Germline V gene sequence: CDR1 SEHNR, CDR2 FQNEAQ (reference sequence). V was clipped by 3 bases and J by 4 bases; unmatched bases: 5. The CDR3 is 15 residues long. The CDR3 protein is CASSLGQGFRYGYTF. CDR3 bases: TGTGCCAGCAGCTTGGGACAGGGGTTCCGCTATGGCTACACCTTC.

This clone has only one observation. The V call is TRBV6-1, the J call TRBJ2-5, with TRBD2 identical over 15 bases. V gave up 3 bases and J gave up 5 bases; unmatched junction bases: 4. Germline CDR1 is MNHNS and CDR2 is SASEGT. The CDR3 runs 16 residues. CDR3 residues: CASSDRTSGRVETQYF. As DNA, the CDR3 is TGTGCCAGCAGTGACCGGACTAGCGGGAGGGTGGAGACCCAGTACTTC.

The chain uses TRBV2 and TRBJ2-5, with TRBD2 as a possible D gene (6 bases). The CDR3 extends over 14 amino acids. Between the trimmed V and J ends, which lost 8 bases and 2 bases, there was a span of 15 bases. CDR1 and CDR2 (germline): SNHLY, FYNNEI. CDR3 loop: CASGSTSRQETQYF. CDR3 DNA sequence: TGTGCCAGCGGCTCCACTAGCAGGCAAGAGACCCAGTACTTC.

The V call is TRBV19, the J call TRBJ2-3; 8 positions match TRBD1. Trimming cost V 7 bases and J 6 bases; bases outside gene matches: 9. Germline V gene sequence: CDR1 LNHDA, CDR2 SQIVND (reference sequence). This CDR3 spans 14 amino acids. The CDR3 bases are TGTGCCAGTACCCCGGACAGGGTAGGCGATACGCAGTATTTT. Translating it yields CASTPDRVGDTQYF.

The chain employs TRBV6-5 and TRBJ1-2; D unclear. Deletions cut 4 bases from V and 0 bases from J, with 15 bases between. Looked up from germline, CDR1 is MNHEY and CDR2 is SVGAGI. The CDR3 is 16 residues long. This CDR3 is CASSSGEGSTNYGYTF. Written as DNA, the CDR3 is TGTGCCAGCAGTTCAGGAGAGGGATCGACTAACTATGGCTACACCTTC.

The chain is built from TRBV9 and TRBJ2-7; 7 nucleotides align to TRBD1. The J segment lost 8 bases and the V segment lost 4 bases, leaving 9 bases of the junction unmatched. CDR1 and CDR2 (germline): SGDLS, YYNGEE. This CDR3 spans 13 amino acids. The CDR3 loop reads CASSTTGVAQQYF. Here the CDR3 DNA reads TGTGCCAGCAGCACCACAGGGGTGGCCCAGCAGTACTTC. Together with reference TRBV9 and TRBJ2-7, the CDR3 gives the full variable domain: DSGVTQTPKHLITATGQRVTLRCSPRSGDLSVYWYQQSLDQGLQFLIQYYNGEERAKGNILERFSAQQFPDLHSELNLSSLELGDSALYFCASSTTGVAQQYFGPGTRLTVT.

CDR3 loop: CASSQVTSGRGETQYF. In DNA form, the CDR3 reads TGTGCCAGCAGCCAAGTTACTAGCGGGAGGGGAGAGACCCAGTACTTC. This chain connects TRBV3-1 (or the pseudogene TRBV3-2) to TRBJ2-5, with 13 nucleotides matching TRBD2. Germline values: CDR1 LGHDT, CDR2 YNNKEL (reference sequence). V lost 1 base and J lost 4; bases outside the gene matches: 3. The CDR3 covers 16 residues.

The chain recombines TRBV5-6 with TRBJ1-1; D remains unclear. The CDR3 is 17 residues long. CDR1 and CDR2 from the germline V gene are SGHDT and YYEEEE. Deletions cut 6 bases from V and 0 bases from J, with 21 bases between. The CDR3 is CASTELLARGMNTEAFF. The CDR3 DNA reads TGTGCCAGCACCGAACTTCTTGCCCGCGGCATGAACACTGAAGCTTTCTTT.